This passage covers 29 T cell receptor beta chains from one sample sequenced in a study of CD8+ T cells in alopecia areata. In each case, RNA was isolated and then reverse transcribed into cDNA as the sequencing template. Using immunoSEQ multiplex PCR, the repertoire was profiled, and TCRdb retains in-frame clones only, with some absent. This sample comprises about 6,000 clones, none seen once only. A panel of CD4, CD8alpha, NKG2D, NKG2ACE and other markers served to sort pooled cutaneous lymph node cells. Sequencing was done on a sample of CD8+ T cells sorted from a lymph node. The receptors derive from a C3H/HeJ mouse with alopecia areata. This strain has MHC haplotype H2-k.

This clone was counted at least ten times. Gene labels here are mouse ones. Read coverage stops 4 residues before the CDR3 terminus; the germline J gene supplies the remainder. The rearrangement links TRBV5 to TRBJ1-2, with D perhaps TRBD1 (5 bases). Germline-derived CDR1 and CDR2 are LGHNA and YNLKQL (reference sequence). V was pared by 0 bases and J by 0 bases, with 14 bases between. This CDR3 has 17 amino acids. Incomplete CDR3 DNA: TGTGCCAGCAGCCAAGAAGGGAGGACAAATGCAAACTCC. As protein: CASSQEGRTNANS. The CDR3 in its entirety is CASSQEGRTNANSDYTF.

This clone came up many times. Here the gene names and germline are mouse. Read sequence stops 4 residues before the CDR3 end, and the germline J gene provides the missing end. The chain links TRBV29 to TRBJ1-2, with D possibly being TRBD1 (6 bases). V was cut by 5 bases and J by 0 bases, with 7 bases left in between. Germline lookup yields CDR1 MSHET and CDR2 SYDVDS. The CDR3 sequence is 13 residues long. CDR3 region: CASSRDTNSDYTF. The CDR3 bases that were read are TGTGCTAGCAGTAGGGACACAAACTCC.

Judged by abundance, this clone is medium-sized. Each gene name is a mouse one. The sequence runs out 4 residues before the end of the CDR3; the remainder is reconstructed from the germline J gene. This chain links TRBV31 with TRBJ2-1; TRBD2 matches at 11 bases. CDR1 is GKSSPN and CDR2 is SITVG in the germline V gene. The CDR3 runs 14 residues. The part of the CDR3 DNA that was read is TGTGCCTGGAGCTGGGACTGGGGGAGCGCT. Residues: CAWSWDWGSA. The whole CDR3 protein reads CAWSWDWGSAEQFF.

As to this clone: The genes and germline here are from mouse. The read ends 4 residues early relative to the CDR3; the germline J gene fills the gap. This chain uses TRBV13-1 with TRBJ2-5; 9 nucleotides match TRBD2. Germline trimming cut 3 bases from V and 2 bases from J; bases unmatched to any gene: 7. This CDR3 contains 16 residues. CDR1 NSHNY and CDR2 SYGAGN come from the germline V gene. The CDR3 loop reads CASSVGGARGQDTQYF. Partial CDR3 DNA: TGTGCCAGCAGTGTTGGGGGGGCGCGGGGCCAAGAC.

In this sample, this clone turned up a few times. Gene names are the mouse ones. The read terminates 4 residues ahead of where the CDR3 ends, so the germline J gene completes it. This sequence joins TRBV13-2 and TRBJ2-5; TRBD2 is a possible D gene (5 bases). The CDR3 is 14 residues long. Trimming removed 3 bases at V and 0 bases at J, with 8 bases between. CDR1 and CDR2 from the germline V gene are NNHNN and SYGAGS (reference sequence). The CDR3 protein is CASGVWVNQDTQYF. The part of the CDR3 DNA that was read is TGTGCCAGCGGTGTCTGGGTTAACCAAGAC.

By proportion, this clone is medium-sized. The gene symbols are mouse symbols. The sequence runs out 4 residues before the end of the CDR3; the remainder is reconstructed from the germline J gene. This chain links TRBV16 with TRBJ2-5, with 12 bases lining up with TRBD1. This CDR3 region has 16 residues. Germline V gene lookup returns CDR1 SGHSA and CDR2 FRNQAP. Losses at the gene ends were 3 bases for V and 2 bases for J; bases not matched to a gene: 3. The DNA read from the CDR3 is TGTGCAAGCAGCTTCGGGACAGGGGGCCGCCAAGAC. This gives the protein CASSFGTGGRQD. The complete CDR3 reads CASSFGTGGRQDTQYF. Based on the CDR3 plus reference TRBV16 and TRBJ2-5, the full variable domain is NAGVIQTPRHKVTGKGQEATLWCEPISGHSAVFWYRQTIVQGLEFLTYFRNQAPIDDSGMPKERFSAQMPNQSHSTLKIQSTQPQDSAVYLCASSFGTGGRQDTQYFGPGTRLLVL.

This clone has a count of ten or more. The germline and genes are mouse ones. The read ends 4 residues early relative to the CDR3; the germline J gene fills the gap. The rearrangement uses TRBV16 and TRBJ2-4; 7 positions agree with TRBD2. The CDR3 is 13 amino acids. Germline V gives CDR1 SGHSA, CDR2 FRNQAP. The CDR3 sequence: CASSLTGENTLYF. CDR3 DNA, as far as it was read: TGTGCAAGCAGCTTAACTGGGGAAAAC.

This clone is medium-sized within its sample. Germline and genes here are mouse. The CDR3 end lies 4 residues beyond the end of the read and is filled in from the germline J gene. The chain couples TRBV13-2 to TRBJ2-7; TRBD2 matches 9 bases. The V segment lost 0 bases and the J segment 3 bases; nucleotides outside the gene matches: 1. CDR1 and CDR2 from the germline V gene are NNHNN and SYGAGS (reference sequence). This CDR3 region has 14 residues. The CDR3 loop reads CASGDAWGGYEQYF. The DNA read from the CDR3 is TGTGCCAGCGGTGATGCCTGGGGGGGCTAT.

This clone was recorded a few times. Gene names are the mouse ones. The read halts 4 residues ahead of the CDR3 end, with the missing end drawn from the germline J gene. The gene calls are TRBV1 and TRBJ1-1, with 7 bases aligning to TRBD1. Germline values: CDR1 NSQYPW, CDR2 LRSPGD (reference sequence). This CDR3 is built from 15 residues. The V gene end was trimmed by 1 base and the J gene end by 1 base; junction bases not matched to a gene: 3. CDR3 bases read: TGCACCTGCAGTGCAGTGGGGACAGAAAACACA. Its translation: CTCSAVGTENT. The entire CDR3 protein is CTCSAVGTENTEVFF.

Many counts were recorded for this clone. Genes here carry mouse names. The read comes to an end 4 residues before the CDR3 does, leaving the germline J gene to fill in the end. V and J are TRBV13-2 and TRBJ2-3, with D unclear. CDR3 length: 13 amino acids. Trimming stripped 1 base from V and 0 bases from J, with 3 bases between. Per the germline V gene, CDR1 is NNHNN and CDR2 is SYGAGS (reference sequence). The CDR3 bases that were read are TGTGCCAGCGGTGATCTGAGTGCAGAA. As protein: CASGDLSAE. In full, the CDR3 is CASGDLSAETLYF.

This clone showed up many times. The genes are named according to mouse. From the germline J gene comes the end of the CDR3, since the read stops 4 residues before it. V gene TRBV16 combines with J gene TRBJ1-2, with 12 bases fitting TRBD1. Germline-derived CDR1 and CDR2 are SGHSA and FRNQAP. The CDR3 totals 16 residues. V lost 1 base, J lost 3 bases, and 3 bases stayed unmatched. CDR3 DNA (partial): TGTGCAAGCAGCTTAGGTGGGACAGGGGGCTACTCC. Protein product: CASSLGGTGGYS. In full, the CDR3 reads CASSLGGTGGYSDYTF.

This clone was counted ten times or more. Gene names are the mouse ones. Sequencing ends 4 residues short of the CDR3 end; the germline J gene provides the rest. The chain is built from TRBV1 and TRBJ2-1, with D perhaps matching TRBD1 (7 bases). Germline loops: CDR1 NSQYPW, CDR2 LRSPGD (reference sequence). The CDR3 runs to 12 residues. CDR3 in amino acids: CTCRGGSAEQFF. The CDR3 bases that were read are TGCACCTGCAGAGGGGGCAGCGCT.

There are many counts of this clone. Gene labels here are mouse ones. With the read ending 4 residues before the CDR3 end, the germline J gene is used to fill in that end. The genes are TRBV29 and TRBJ1-2; a possible D gene is TRBD1 (5 bases). Germline CDR1 MSHET, CDR2 SYDVDS. V was trimmed by 1 base and J by 1 base, leaving 10 bases between them. The CDR3 runs to 15 residues. The CDR3: CASSLWGGENSDYTF. The sequenced CDR3 bases are TGTGCTAGCAGTTTATGGGGGGGGGAAAACTCC.

A word on this clone: Here the gene names and germline are mouse. The read finishes 4 residues shy of the CDR3 end, and the germline J gene is used to complete it. The chain links TRBV5 to TRBJ2-4; TRBD2 agrees at 10 bases. The CDR3 is 16 amino acids. The germline CDR1 and CDR2 sequences are LGHNA and YNLKQL (reference sequence). V shed 2 bases and J 1 base; nucleotides not matched to a gene: 3. The CDR3 loop is CASSQKGLGGQNTLYF. The sequenced CDR3 bases are TGTGCCAGCAGCCAAAAAGGACTGGGGGGTCAAAAC.

This clone was recorded at least ten times. The gene symbols are mouse symbols. The CDR3 is cut off 4 residues early in the read; its end comes from the germline J gene. The genes are TRBV3 and TRBJ2-1; 7 bases are shared with TRBD2. This CDR3 has 15 residues. Trimming at V came to 0 bases and at J to 3 bases, leaving 2 bases not matched to a gene. CDR1 and CDR2 (germline): SNHLY, FYNGKV (reference sequence). Here the CDR3 reads CASSLAVGGYAEQFF. The part of the CDR3 DNA that was read is TGTGCCAGCAGCTTAGCGGTGGGGGGCTATGCT.

Judged by abundance, this clone is medium-sized. Gene names are mouse gene names. The CDR3 end is not reached by the read, which stops 3 residues before it; the germline J gene fills it in. The chain couples TRBV1 to TRBJ1-6, with TRBD1 as a possible D gene (5 bases). TRBJ1-6 falls under the ORF class, with uncertain function. This CDR3 has 16 amino acids. Trimming removed 3 bases from V and 8 bases from J, with 17 bases in between. Germline values: CDR1 NSQYPW, CDR2 LRSPGD (reference sequence). CDR3 DNA, as far as it was read: TGCACCTGCAGTGCCGAGGGCAGGGTAGAGGATTCGCCC. This translates into CTCSAEGRVEDSP. The CDR3 as a whole reads CTCSAEGRVEDSPLYF.

This clone has only a few counts. Gene names are the mouse ones. The read terminates 4 residues ahead of where the CDR3 ends, so the germline J gene completes it. The genes are TRBV12-1 and TRBJ2-1; the match to TRBD2 covers 12 bases. This CDR3 contains 17 residues. Germline CDR1 reads SGHSN; CDR2 reads HYEKVE. V lost 2 bases, J lost 3 bases, and 7 bases stayed unmatched. The sequenced CDR3 bases are TGTGCCAGCTCTCGACTGGGGGGGCGCGGGGGCTATGCT. Its translation is CASSRLGGRGGYA. The complete CDR3 sequence is CASSRLGGRGGYAEQFF.

This clone was observed many times. The genes and germline here are from mouse. The read ends 4 residues before the CDR3 terminus; that terminus is restored from the germline J gene. The rearrangement uses TRBV13-1 and TRBJ1-2, with D unresolved. This CDR3 is built from 13 residues. Per germline, CDR1 NSHNY and CDR2 SYGAGN. Trimming removed 2 bases from V and 0 bases from J, with 5 bases in between. The part of the CDR3 DNA that was read is TGTGCCAGCAGTGAAGTAGCAAACTCC. It specifies CASSEVANS. The whole CDR3 is CASSEVANSDYTF.

This clone has ten or more counts. Gene names and germline refer to mouse. The read gets to within 4 residues of the CDR3 end, and the germline J gene fills in the rest. The chain is built from TRBV29 and TRBJ2-1; TRBD1 matches at 7 bases. The CDR3 totals 13 residues. Germline-derived CDR1 and CDR2 are MSHET and SYDVDS. CDR3 sequence reads: CASSRDSPTEQFF. The sequenced part of the CDR3 DNA is TGTGCTAGCAGTCGGGACAGCCCCACT.

This clone appeared many times. The gene names given are mouse names. The read comes to an end 4 residues before the CDR3 does, leaving the germline J gene to fill in the end. The rearrangement uses TRBV14 and TRBJ2-7, with a weak D call TRBD1 (6 bases). The CDR3 has 12 residues. The V gene lost 4 bases and the J gene lost 3 bases, with 8 bases spanning the gap. Per the germline V gene, CDR1 is SGHDT and CDR2 is FRDEAV. CDR3 loop: CASSGDNYEQYF. The sequenced CDR3 bases are TGTGCCAGCAGTGGGGACAACTAT.

This clone appeared many times. Here the gene names and germline are mouse. The CDR3 extends 4 residues past the end of the read, so its final part is completed from the germline J gene. The chain employs TRBV13-1 and TRBJ2-3, with TRBD2 matching 11 bases. The ends lost 5 bases at V and 2 bases at J; junction bases unmatched: 1. Germline lookup yields CDR1 NSHNY and CDR2 SYGAGN. This CDR3 has 14 amino acids. This chain's CDR3 is CASRTGGAAETLYF. The DNA read from the CDR3 is TGTGCCAGCAGAACTGGGGGGGCTGCAGAA.

This clone has just a few counts. Any gene name here is a mouse gene name. The read terminates 4 residues ahead of where the CDR3 ends, so the germline J gene completes it. The V and J genes are TRBV3 and TRBJ2-2, with 10 bases aligning to TRBD1. The J segment lost 4 bases and the V segment lost 6 bases, leaving 8 bases of the junction unmatched. The germline V gene encodes CDR1 SNHLY and CDR2 FYNGKV (reference sequence). The CDR3 sequence is 16 residues long. CDR3 residues: CASRADRGQGTGQLYF. Partial CDR3 DNA: TGTGCCAGCAGGGCCGACAGGGGGCAGGGCACCGGG.

This clone has at least ten counts. Gene names follow the mouse nomenclature. The CDR3 region is CASSPSGGARDTQYF. The covered CDR3 bases are TGTGCCAGCTCTCCCTCTGGGGGGGCGCGGGAC. The genes are TRBV12-1 and TRBJ2-5, with 10 bases aligning to TRBD2. The CDR3 end is not reached by the read, which stops 4 residues before it; the germline J gene fills it in. Germline V gene sequence: CDR1 SGHSN, CDR2 HYEKVE. The CDR3 covers 15 residues.

This clone was counted many times. Gene names are mouse gene names. The CDR3 end lies 4 residues beyond the end of the read and is filled in from the germline J gene. The chain has TRBV1 and TRBJ2-7; tentatively, D is TRBD2 (6 bases). The CDR3 loop spans 13 amino acids. Looked up from germline, CDR1 is NSQYPW and CDR2 is LRSPGD (reference sequence). The covered CDR3 bases are TGCACCTGCAGTGCCCAGATGGGGGAT. It specifies CTCSAQMGD. Given in full, the CDR3 is CTCSAQMGDEQYF.

This clone counts as medium-sized. These gene names are mouse names. The observed sequence ends 4 residues before the CDR3 terminus, with the missing tail filled in from the germline J gene. V and J are TRBV17 and TRBJ2-5, with 13 bases lining up with TRBD2. Germline V gene sequence: CDR1 MNHDT, CDR2 YYDKIL. The CDR3 spans 18 residues. CDR3 in amino acids: CASREGLGGRKDEDTQYF. The covered CDR3 bases are TGTGCTAGCAGAGAAGGACTGGGGGGGCGCAAAGATGAAGAC.

This clone occurred many times. Gene and germline names: mouse. Sequencing ends 4 residues short of the CDR3 end; the germline J gene provides the rest. The V gene is TRBV14, the J gene TRBJ2-4, with D perhaps matching TRBD1 (6 bases). The CDR3 consists of 14 residues. V lost 3 bases to trimming and J lost 2 bases, with 10 bases between them. Germline values: CDR1 SGHDT, CDR2 FRDEAV. Partial CDR3 DNA: TGTGCCAGCAGTTCGCAGGGGCCTCAAAAC. Translation: CASSSQGPQN. The full CDR3 sequence reads CASSSQGPQNTLYF.

This clone came up many times. These gene names are mouse names. The read is 4 residues too short to cover the CDR3 end, so that end is filled in from the germline J gene. The chain has TRBV13-2 and TRBJ2-7; TRBD1 might be the D (6 bases). V was clipped by 0 bases and J by 3 bases, with 7 bases between them. Looked up from germline, CDR1 is NNHNN and CDR2 is SYGAGS (reference sequence). This CDR3 is built from 13 residues. The part of the CDR3 DNA that was read is TGTGCCAGCGGTGATGGGACAGTCTAT. Translation gives CASGDGTVY. The complete CDR3 reads CASGDGTVYEQYF.

The sample holds many counts of this clone. Gene names and germline match the mouse. The read ends 3 residues shy of where the CDR3 ends; the end is completed using the germline J gene. This chain joins TRBV13-2 and TRBJ1-6; TRBD1 is a possible D gene (5 bases). TRBJ1-6 is treated as an ORF (open reading frame) with a function not yet certain. V was cut by 0 bases and J by 7 bases, with 5 bases left in between. Germline-derived CDR1 and CDR2 are NNHNN and SYGAGS (reference sequence). There are 13 residues in the CDR3. The CDR3 sequence: CASGDAGNSPLYF. The CDR3 DNA, read in part, is TGTGCCAGCGGTGATGCAGGGAATTCGCCC.

This clone was observed many times. Gene names are mouse gene names. The CDR3 end lies 4 residues beyond the end of the read and is filled in from the germline J gene. The chain is built from TRBV1 and TRBJ2-4, with TRBD2 identical over 7 bases. Germline assignment: CDR1 NSQYPW and CDR2 LRSPGD (reference sequence). After removal of 1 base from V and 0 bases from J, the junction contained 4 bases not matched to a gene. This CDR3 has 16 residues. The CDR3 is CTCSAGRLGSQNTLYF. The covered CDR3 bases are TGCACCTGCAGTGCAGGCAGACTGGGAAGTCAAAAC.